This TCR beta chain was sequenced in a study of CD8 T cells in ankylosing spondylitis. Overall study findings and caveats: Clones linked to disease were reported to show significant enrichment in matched ankylosing spondylitis synovial fluid. Disease-linked clones displayed a CD8+ phenotype and appeared relatively rarely in peripheral blood. Ankylosing spondylitis blood appeared to carry a characteristic TCR beta motif of seven to nine highly homologous variants.

V was pared by 2 bases and J by 0 bases, with 7 bases between. Germline CDR1 reads SGHTA; CDR2 reads FQGNSA. CDR3 length: 15 amino acids. Researchers built TCR beta libraries using quantitative 5'-RACE with molecular barcodes. TCRdb itself ran the 5' RACE reads through MiXCR, one entry per CDR3 protein. Among approximately 500,000 distinct CDR3 sequences, roughly an eighth were seen once, and the ten largest hold over 6.5%. To note about this clonotype: The antigen is not known.

The TCR sequence derives from a male donor with ankylosing spondylitis. The chain recombines TRBV7-2 with TRBJ2-2; D unclear. Sequenced sample: blood, either unsorted or a sorted T cell fraction (not recorded which). The CDR3 sequence: CASSLLQANTGELFF. In DNA, the CDR3 is TGTGCCAGCAGCTTACTGCAAGCGAACACCGGGGAGCTGTTTTTT.